Each of the 15 T cell receptor beta chains below was sequenced from the same sample in a study of CD8 T cells in Susac syndrome. Random hexamers were used to reverse transcribe the RNA input (roughly 0.5 to 1 ug). One entry per CDR3 protein results from TCRdb running MiXCR on the immunoSEQ multiplex PCR reads. The data hold some 170,000 distinct CDR3 sequences, with roughly 93% observed a single time. Material: CD4+ T cells from PBMCs. The receptors come from a human donor in good health.

The chain employs TRBV7-2 and TRBJ2-2, with D hard to call. The CDR3 consists of 15 residues. The germline gives CDR1 SGHTA, CDR2 FQGNSA. The V and J ends lost 5 bases and 4 bases respectively, with 14 bases between them. The CDR3 loop reads CASSRGWARTGELFF. CDR3 nucleotides: TGTGCCAGCAGCCGAGGTTGGGCGCGCACCGGGGAGCTGTTTTTT. Based on the CDR3 plus reference TRBV7-2 and TRBJ2-2, the full variable domain is GAGVSQSPSNKVTEKGKDVELRCDPISGHTALYWYRQSLGQGLEFLIYFQGNSAPDKSGLPSDRFSAERTGGSVSTLTIQRTQQEDSAVYLCASSRGWARTGELFFGEGSRLTVL.

The gene calls are TRBV19 and TRBJ1-1, with 7 bases that match TRBD1. With V trimmed by 8 bases and J by 3 bases, 9 bases remained unmatched. The CDR3 runs to 14 residues. The V gene's germline CDR1 is LNHDA and CDR2 SQIVND (reference sequence). The CDR3 DNA reads TGTGCCAGTCGAATACAGGGGCGGGACACTGAAGCTTTCTTT. Its protein is CASRIQGRDTEAFF.

The chain has TRBV20-1 and TRBJ2-5, with D possibly being TRBD1 or TRBD2 (5 bases each). Between the trimmed V and J ends, which lost 3 bases and 4 bases, there was a span of 12 bases. The CDR3 loop spans 13 amino acids. Germline V gene sequence: CDR1 DFQATT, CDR2 SNEGSKA (reference sequence). The CDR3 is CSASGATGETQYF. The CDR3 nucleotides are TGCAGTGCTAGCGGGGCGACGGGAGAGACCCAGTACTTC.

This chain uses TRBV5-1 with TRBJ2-5; 7 bases are shared with TRBD2. Trimming at V came to 4 bases and at J to 5 bases, leaving 11 bases not matched to a gene. Germline CDR1 reads SGHRS; CDR2 reads YFSETQ. The CDR3 covers 15 residues. In DNA form, the CDR3 reads TGCGCCAGCAGCCTTATCCCGGGGGGAAGGGAGACCCAGTACTTC. Protein sequence: CASSLIPGGRETQYF.

CDR3 amino acids: CASSLEGPSAGYTF. In DNA, the CDR3 is TGTGCCAGCAGCTTAGAGGGACCATCGGCTGGCTACACCTTC. V gene TRBV7-9 combines with J gene TRBJ1-2; tentative D call: TRBD1 (5 bases). The V end lost 1 base, the J end lost 7 bases, and 13 bases lay between the germline ends. The germline CDR1 and CDR2 sequences are SEHNR and FQNEAQ (reference sequence). The CDR3 contains 14 residues.

The chain employs TRBV13 and TRBJ2-2; TRBD1 aligns across 10 bases. V gave up 4 bases and J gave up 1 base; unmatched junction bases: 3. Germline assignment: CDR1 PRHDT and CDR2 FYEKMQ (reference sequence). CDR3 length equals 16 residues. The CDR3: CASSSDRGWNTGELFF. CDR3 DNA sequence: TGTGCCAGCAGCTCGGACAGGGGGTGGAACACCGGGGAGCTGTTTTTT.

This rearrangement joins TRBV11-1 to TRBJ2-2; no reliable D call. Trimming removed 0 bases from V and 3 bases from J, with 5 bases in between. CDR1 is SGHAT and CDR2 is FQDESV in the germline V gene (reference sequence). This CDR3 region has 14 residues. The CDR3 protein is CASSLAGHTGELFF. CDR3 sequence (DNA): TGTGCCAGCAGCTTAGCAGGGCACACCGGGGAGCTGTTTTTT.

The V and J genes are TRBV20-1 and TRBJ1-2; 10 bases are a match to TRBD1. V dropped 5 bases and J dropped 6; count of bases not matched to a gene: 9. The V gene's germline CDR1 is DFQATT and CDR2 SNEGSKA (reference sequence). The CDR3 is made up of 14 amino acids. The CDR3 here is CSARLTGGANGYTF. CDR3 DNA: TGCAGTGCTCGCCTGACAGGGGGCGCGAATGGCTACACCTTC.

This chain uses TRBV12-3 or TRBV12-4 with TRBJ1-1, with D hard to call. V lost 3 bases and J lost 3, with 14 bases in between. This CDR3 is built from 15 residues. In DNA, the CDR3 is TGTGCCAGCAGTTTGGGCAGCTCGTGGGACACTGAAGCTTTCTTT. Residues: CASSLGSSWDTEAFF.

The chain combines TRBV5-1 with TRBJ2-4; TRBD2 is a possible D gene (5 bases). The V and J ends lost 7 bases and 8 bases respectively, with 19 bases between them. Germline CDR1 and CDR2: SGHRS and YFSETQ. The CDR3 covers 14 residues. The CDR3 nucleotides read TGCGCCAGCCGCCCTGGTAGATCGGAGGACATTCAGTACTTC. It is translated as CASRPGRSEDIQYF. The full variable domain, with the rest looked up from reference TRBV5-1 and TRBJ2-4, is KAGVTQTPRYLIKTRGQQVTLSCSPISGHRSVSWYQQTPGQGLQFLFEYFSETQRNKGNFPGRFSGRQFSNSRSEMNVSTLELGDSALYLCASRPGRSEDIQYFGAGTRLSVL.

This chain joins TRBV9 and TRBJ2-7; 7 bases fit TRBD1. Germline trimming cut 4 bases from V and 6 bases from J; bases unmatched to any gene: 4. The CDR3 has 12 residues. The germline V gene encodes CDR1 SGDLS and CDR2 YYNGEE. CDR3 residues: CASSTYRGEQYF. The CDR3, as DNA: TGTGCCAGCAGCACCTACAGGGGCGAGCAGTACTTC.

The V and J genes are TRBV10-3 and TRBJ2-7; D not resolved. Germline CDR1 is ENHRY and CDR2 is SYGVKD. The CDR3 totals 13 residues. The V gene lost 2 bases and the J gene lost 1 base, with 6 bases spanning the gap. The chain's CDR3 is CAISERSSYEQYF. The CDR3 DNA reads TGTGCCATCAGTGAGCGGAGTTCCTACGAGCAGTACTTC.

The chain couples TRBV28 to TRBJ2-3; D gene ambiguous. CDR1 is MDHEN and CDR2 is SYDVKM in the germline V gene. The V end was cut by 4 bases, the J end by 1 base, with 12 bases between. The CDR3 loop spans 15 amino acids. The CDR3 loop is CASSSAAGGTDTQYF. CDR3 DNA: TGTGCCAGCAGTTCAGCAGCTGGGGGCACAGATACGCAGTATTTT.

In its sample, this clonotype was seen a few times. The V and J genes are TRBV19 and TRBJ2-3; D not certain. In germline, CDR1 is LNHDA, CDR2 SQIVND (reference sequence). This CDR3 comprises 12 residues. The V end lost 9 bases, the J end lost 0 bases, and 7 bases lay between the germline ends. In DNA, the CDR3 is TGTGCCAGCAGCATTAGCACAGATACGCAGTATTTT. Its translation: CASSISTDTQYF.

This chain joins TRBV7-9 and TRBJ2-5, with D possibly called TRBD1 or TRBD2 (6 bases each). This CDR3 region has 15 residues. Germline V lookup: CDR1 SEHNR, CDR2 FQNEAQ (reference sequence). Trimming left V 7 bases short and J 1 base short, with 16 bases between. The CDR3 reads CASTNGWGAQETQYF. The DNA of the CDR3 is TGTGCCAGCACCAACGGGTGGGGGGCCCAAGAGACCCAGTACTTC.